A selection of T cell receptor beta chains follows, all from one sample in a study of T cells after posttransplantation cyclophosphamide. Sequencing was performed with immunoSEQ multiplex PCR; in TCRdb, only in-frame clones are kept and a portion is missing. Listed for the sample are several thousand clones, none seen a single time. Sequences were derived from PBMCs, sampled after allogeneic stem cell transplant with posttransplant cyclophosphamide. These receptors were obtained from a female patient aged 50-65 years who received an allogeneic stem cell transplant from a related donor, was CMV-positive, and had no GVHD. The graft donor may be the source of some T cells. Each CDR3 is given with its conserved first and last residue. D genes are given only for firm matches. Clone size, where shown, is once, few, many, or a class for clones that have expanded.

V gene	J gene	clone size	D gene	CDR3 protein	CDR3 DNA
TRBV24-1	TRBJ1-2	few	TRBD1	CATSDTSGTGISYGYTF	TGTGCCACCAGTGATACTTCCGGGACAGGGATTAGCTATGGCTACACCTTC
TRBV5-1	TRBJ1-3	many	-	CASRGRSGNTIYF	TGCGCCAGCCGGGGTCGCTCTGGAAACACCATATATTTT
TRBV6-5	TRBJ1-2	many	-	CASSYGRAPPGGYTF	TGTGCCAGCAGTTACGGCCGGGCCCCCCCGGGGGGCTACACCTTC
TRBV5-6	TRBJ2-1	many	TRBD2	CASSLGGRGYNEQFF	TGTGCCAGCAGCTTGGGCGGGAGAGGTTACAATGAGCAGTTCTTC
TRBV11-3	TRBJ2-7	-	-	CASSLAAAYEQYF	TGTGCCAGCAGCTTAGCCGCAGCCTACGAGCAGTACTTC
TRBV19	TRBJ2-5	many	TRBD1	CASSKLQGGRLRETQYF	TGTGCCAGTAGTAAACTACAGGGGGGCCGACTACGTGAGACCCAGTACTTC
TRBV7-2	TRBJ2-7	many	TRBD2	CASSLGDYSYEQYF	TGTGCCAGCAGCTTGGGGGACTATTCCTACGAGCAGTACTTC
TRBV4-1	TRBJ2-5	many	TRBD2	CASSQDGTSGATQETQYF	TGCGCCAGCAGCCAAGATGGAACTAGCGGGGCTACTCAAGAGACCCAGTACTTC
TRBV9	TRBJ2-1	many	TRBD1	CASSPFHGTGSYNEQFF	TGTGCCAGCAGCCCCTTCCACGGGACAGGGTCGTACAATGAGCAGTTCTTC
TRBV7-2	TRBJ2-5	many	-	CASSLKVSGETQYF	TGTGCCAGCAGCTTAAAAGTTTCAGGAGAGACCCAGTACTTC
TRBV4-3	TRBJ2-2	many	TRBD2	CASSQDASGRDTGELFF	TGCGCCAGCAGCCAAGACGCTAGCGGGAGAGACACCGGGGAGCTGTTTTTT
TRBV18	TRBJ2-3	few	TRBD2	CASSPLAGAADTQYF	TGTGCCAGCTCACCCTTAGCGGGAGCGGCGGATACGCAGTATTTT
TRBV10-1	TRBJ1-1	many	-	CASSGGTEAFF	TGCGCCAGCAGCGGGGGCACTGAAGCTTTCTTT
TRBV7-6	TRBJ1-4	many	TRBD1	CASSLLGQDNEKLFF	TGTGCCAGCAGCTTATTGGGACAGGATAATGAAAAACTGTTTTTT
TRBV4-1	TRBJ2-7	many	TRBD1	CASSQTPGQEAYEQYF	TGCGCCAGCAGCCAAACACCGGGACAGGAAGCCTACGAGCAGTACTTC
TRBV25-1	TRBJ2-7	many	-	CAVVDFSREQYF	TGTGCCGTGGTGGACTTTTCTCGCGAGCAGTACTTC
TRBV30	TRBJ1-1	many	-	CAWTTDSHTEAFF	TGTGCCTGGACCACGGACAGTCACACTGAAGCTTTCTTT
TRBV30	TRBJ1-1	many	-	CAWSVDEGTEAFF	TGTGCCTGGAGTGTAGACGAGGGCACTGAAGCTTTCTTT
TRBV28	TRBJ1-2	many	-	CASSFQGSDYGYTF	TGTGCCAGCAGTTTTCAGGGGAGCGACTATGGCTACACCTTC
TRBV6-1	TRBJ2-3	-	-	CASSDRGPTDTQYF	TGTGCCAGCAGTGACAGGGGTCCCACAGATACGCAGTATTTT
TRBV10-3	TRBJ2-7	medium-sized	TRBD2	CAIKIREGISYEQYF	TGTGCCATCAAAATCAGGGAGGGTATCTCCTACGAGCAGTACTTC
TRBV27	TRBJ1-5	few	TRBD1	CASGPGQGRNQPQHF	TGTGCCAGCGGACCGGGACAGGGCAGGAATCAGCCCCAGCATTTT
TRBV7-7	TRBJ2-5	-	-	CASSRSAGRGETQYF	TGTGCCAGCAGCCGGAGCGCGGGGCGGGGAGAGACCCAGTACTTC
TRBV4-2	TRBJ1-2	few	-	CASSQDAPLGQGYGYTF	TGTGCCAGCAGCCAAGATGCCCCTCTGGGACAAGGGTATGGCTACACCTTC
TRBV5-4	TRBJ1-4	many	-	CASAAGGTTNEKLFF	TGTGCCAGCGCAGCTGGGGGGACAACTAATGAAAAACTGTTTTTT
TRBV10-3	TRBJ2-7	medium-sized	-	CAITSQQGNEQYF	TGTGCCATCACTTCACAACAGGGAAACGAGCAGTACTTC
TRBV24-1	TRBJ2-5	many	TRBD2	CATSLAGVETQYF	TGTGCCACCAGTCTAGCGGGGGTAGAGACCCAGTACTTC
TRBV5-1	TRBJ1-4	many	-	CASRRVSNEKLFF	TGCGCCAGCAGGCGGGTGTCAAATGAAAAACTGTTTTTT
TRBV6-5	TRBJ1-1	many	TRBD1	CASRAVGGNTEAFF	TGTGCCAGCAGGGCGGTAGGGGGCAACACTGAAGCTTTCTTT
TRBV5-6	TRBJ2-5	many	-	CASSRGGSQETQYF	TGTGCCAGCAGTCGGGGTGGGAGCCAAGAGACCCAGTACTTC
TRBV4-1	TRBJ2-1	many	TRBD2	CASSRTSGTYNEQFF	TGCGCCAGCAGCCGAACTAGCGGGACCTACAATGAGCAGTTCTTC
TRBV25-1	TRBJ1-2	many	-	CASSSPTGGNYGYTF	TGTGCCAGCAGCTCCCCCACGGGGGGTAACTATGGCTACACCTTC
TRBV5-6	TRBJ2-7	many	-	CASSSTYGGYEQYF	TGTGCCAGCAGCTCCACGTACGGGGGCTACGAGCAGTACTTC
TRBV29-1	TRBJ2-1	many	-	CSGTRGNEQFF	TGCAGCGGAACTAGAGGCAATGAGCAGTTCTTC
TRBV6-5	TRBJ1-3	medium-sized	-	CASSTGQRSGNTIYF	TGTGCCAGCAGTACAGGACAGCGCTCTGGAAACACCATATATTTT
TRBV5-1	TRBJ2-5	many	-	CASMAQETQYF	TGCGCCAGCATGGCCCAAGAGACCCAGTACTTC
TRBV5-1	TRBJ2-2	many	-	CASSLMTGGTGELFF	TGCGCCAGCAGCTTGATGACAGGCGGGACCGGGGAGCTGTTTTTT
TRBV6-6	TRBJ2-5	many	TRBD2	CASRTHGGAGETQYF	TGTGCCAGCAGAACCCACGGGGGGGCCGGGGAGACCCAGTACTTC
TRBV7-9	TRBJ2-6	many	-	CASSLLWDTYSGANVLTF	TGTGCCAGCAGCTTACTTTGGGACACCTACTCTGGGGCCAACGTCCTGACTTTC
TRBV6-5	TRBJ1-4	many	TRBD1	CASSYNRGATNEKLFF	TGTGCCAGCAGTTACAACAGGGGCGCAACTAATGAAAAACTGTTTTTT
TRBV27	TRBJ1-4	many	-	CASSYDRTNEKLFF	TGTGCCAGCAGTTATGACAGGACTAATGAAAAACTGTTTTTT
TRBV7-3	TRBJ2-3	few	TRBD2	CASSRGLAGIADTQYF	TGTGCCAGCAGCCGAGGACTAGCGGGAATAGCGGATACGCAGTATTTT
TRBV24-1	TRBJ2-3	many	-	CATSDTRGSDTQYF	TGTGCCACCAGTGATACGAGGGGGTCAGATACGCAGTATTTT
TRBV6-1	TRBJ2-1	many	TRBD2	CASGTLAGGFNEQFF	TGTGCCAGCGGGACTCTAGCGGGAGGCTTTAATGAGCAGTTCTTC
TRBV4-2	TRBJ2-3	many	TRBD2	CASSHPQSLAGGGDTQYF	TGTGCCAGCAGCCATCCCCAAAGCCTAGCGGGAGGGGGTGATACGCAGTATTTT
TRBV27	TRBJ1-3	many	-	CASSLSALGFLSGNTIYF	TGTGCCAGCAGTTTATCCGCCTTGGGCTTCCTCTCTGGAAACACCATATATTTT
TRBV19	TRBJ2-1	medium-sized	TRBD2	CASSIGSPGLADYNEQFF	TGTGCCAGTAGTATAGGGTCCCCTGGACTAGCGGATTACAATGAGCAGTTCTTC
TRBV5-4	TRBJ2-5	many	-	CASSLRTEETQYF	TGTGCCAGCAGCTTGAGGACAGAAGAGACCCAGTACTTC
TRBV4-1	TRBJ2-7	many	TRBD1	CASSQNRDRVHEQYF	TGCGCCAGCAGCCAAAACCGGGACAGGGTCCACGAGCAGTACTTC
TRBV25-1	TRBJ1-2	many	TRBD1	CASSRDRTANGYTF	TGTGCCAGCAGTAGGGACAGGACCGCAAATGGCTACACCTTC
TRBV27	TRBJ2-1	many	-	CASSLDRNNEQFF	TGTGCCAGCAGTTTAGACAGAAACAATGAGCAGTTCTTC
TRBV9	TRBJ2-2	many	-	CASSVVSSSGAGELFF	TGTGCCAGCAGCGTAGTGAGCTCATCGGGGGCCGGGGAGCTGTTTTTT
TRBV7-2	TRBJ2-3	few	-	CASSLGSSGWADTQYF	TGTGCCAGCAGCTTAGGGTCCTCGGGGTGGGCAGATACGCAGTATTTT